The rows below give T cell receptor beta chains drawn from one sample of a study of blood T cell repertoires in COVID-19. The data were produced by immunoSEQ multiplex PCR, yet TCRdb's version contains in-frame clones alone and is incomplete. The sample consists of 250,000 to 350,000 clones, roughly 88% of them appearing once. Sequencing was performed on peripheral blood. These receptors all stem from a woman between 25 and 40 years old with COVID-19, enrolled during active disease. CDR3s include the opening cysteine and the closing phenylalanine or tryptophan. Fields, in order: J gene, V gene, D gene, clone size, CDR3 DNA, CDR3 protein. D genes are given only for firm matches. The listing skips clone size in some rows; elsewhere it reads once, few, many or a size class.

j_call: TRBJ2-1
v_call: TRBV5-1
d_call: TRBD2
clone_size: once
cdr3_nt: TGCGCCAGCAGCTTAACTAGCGGATACAATGAGCAGTTCTTC
cdr3_aa: CASSLTSGYNEQFF

j_call: TRBJ1-1
v_call: TRBV6-5
d_call: TRBD1
clone_size: .
cdr3_nt: TGTGCCAGCAGGCCGGGACAGGGAAGGACTGAAGCTTTCTTT
cdr3_aa: CASRPGQGRTEAFF

j_call: TRBJ1-2
v_call: TRBV11-2
d_call: .
clone_size: few
cdr3_nt: TGTGCCAGCAGCTCTACAGGGCCCGCCTCCTTC
cdr3_aa: CASSSTGPASF

j_call: TRBJ1-1
v_call: TRBV19
d_call: .
clone_size: .
cdr3_nt: TGTGCCAGTAGTCGCACGGTAAACACTGAAGCTTTCTTT
cdr3_aa: CASSRTVNTEAFF

j_call: TRBJ2-1
v_call: TRBV19
d_call: TRBD2
clone_size: .
cdr3_nt: TGTGCCAGTAGTAACCTAGCGGAGTCCGGTACAGGTGAGCAGTTCTTC
cdr3_aa: CASSNLAESGTGEQFF

j_call: TRBJ1-3
v_call: TRBV28
d_call: .
clone_size: .
cdr3_nt: TGTGCCAGCGAGAGCTCTGGAAACACCATATATTTT
cdr3_aa: CASESSGNTIYF

j_call: TRBJ1-3
v_call: TRBV28
d_call: TRBD1
clone_size: .
cdr3_nt: TGTGCCAGCAGTTTCCTGAGAGGGGGCTCCATATATTTT
cdr3_aa: CASSFLRGGSIYF

j_call: TRBJ1-5
v_call: TRBV10-1
d_call: .
clone_size: many
cdr3_nt: TGCGCCAGCAGTGAGTTCCGGGGTCAGGTACAGCCCCAGCATTTT
cdr3_aa: CASSEFRGQVQPQHF

j_call: TRBJ2-7
v_call: TRBV4-2
d_call: TRBD1
clone_size: .
cdr3_nt: TGTGCCAGCAGCCAAGAGGGACAGGGGGACTCCTACGAGCAGTACTTC
cdr3_aa: CASSQEGQGDSYEQYF

j_call: TRBJ2-5
v_call: TRBV7-8
d_call: TRBD1
clone_size: .
cdr3_nt: TGTGCCAGCAGCTTAGGACAGGGGCGTTGGGGGACCCAGTACTTC
cdr3_aa: CASSLGQGRWGTQYF

j_call: TRBJ1-4
v_call: TRBV30
d_call: TRBD1
clone_size: once
cdr3_nt: TGTGCCTGGGGACAGGGTTCGGATGAAAAACTGTTTTTT
cdr3_aa: CAWGQGSDEKLFF

j_call: TRBJ1-5
v_call: TRBV18
d_call: TRBD1
clone_size: .
cdr3_nt: TGTGCCAGCTCACCTGGGACAGGGGGTGATAGCAATCAGCCCCAGCATTTT
cdr3_aa: CASSPGTGGDSNQPQHF

j_call: TRBJ2-1
v_call: TRBV15
d_call: TRBD2
clone_size: .
cdr3_nt: TGTGCCACCAGCAGAGATGCCCAGGGGACTAGCGGAAATGAGCAGTTCTTC
cdr3_aa: CATSRDAQGTSGNEQFF

j_call: TRBJ1-5
v_call: TRBV6-5
d_call: .
clone_size: .
cdr3_nt: TGTGCCAGCAGTTCCAGCGACAGCACTAGCAATCAGCCCCAGCATTTT
cdr3_aa: CASSSSDSTSNQPQHF